This entry features one T cell receptor beta chain sequence. The data derive from a study of blood T cell repertoires in COVID-19. Overall study context: Collection of acute and convalescent COVID-19 samples took place in the United States, Italy and Spain. The analysed material was cDNA or gDNA that came from T cells, B-cell-depleted T cells, or PBMCs.

Original data processing: Quantification of nucleated cells was approximated via reference gene primer amplification. The data were produced by immunoSEQ multiplex PCR, yet TCRdb's version contains in-frame clones alone and is incomplete. D and trimming were read from the DNA, whereas the V and J calls and clone size are those reported in that table. The repertoire includes 55,000 to 75,000 clones, over 70% of them detected once, and approximately 24% sits in the top ten. Sequencing input: peripheral blood. This clonotype originated in a man aged 55 to 70 with acute or convalescent COVID-19.

The CDR3 region is CASSLNWGDQETQYF. Here the CDR3 DNA reads TGCGCCAGCAGCTTGAATTGGGGGGACCAAGAGACCCAGTACTTC. The chain has TRBV5-1 and TRBJ2-5; TRBD2 might be the D (6 bases). V was clipped by 1 base and J by 0 bases, with 10 bases between them. This CDR3 contains 15 residues. Germline V CDR1 and CDR2: SGHRS, YFSETQ.